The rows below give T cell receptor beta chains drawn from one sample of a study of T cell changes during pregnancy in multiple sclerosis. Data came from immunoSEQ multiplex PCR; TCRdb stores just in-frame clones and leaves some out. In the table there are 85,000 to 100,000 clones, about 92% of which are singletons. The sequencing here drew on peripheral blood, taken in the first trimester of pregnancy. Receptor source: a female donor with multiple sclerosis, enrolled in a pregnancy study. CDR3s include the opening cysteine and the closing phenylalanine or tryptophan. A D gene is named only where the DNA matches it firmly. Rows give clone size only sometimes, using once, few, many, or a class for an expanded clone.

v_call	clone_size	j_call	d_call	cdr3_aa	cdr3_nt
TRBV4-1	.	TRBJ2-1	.	CASSPIRTGNEQFF	TGCGCCAGCAGCCCTATCCGAACGGGGAATGAGCAGTTCTTC
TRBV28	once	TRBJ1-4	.	CASRLGLSSEKLFF	TGTGCCAGCAGACTGGGACTCTCAAGTGAAAAACTGTTTTTT
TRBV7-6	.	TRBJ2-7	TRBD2	CASSHPKAGGSYEQYF	TGTGCCAGCAGCCACCCCAAAGCGGGAGGGTCCTACGAGCAGTACTTC
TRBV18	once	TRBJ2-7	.	CASSPQRGHEQYF	TGTGCCAGCTCACCACAAAGGGGTCACGAGCAGTACTTC
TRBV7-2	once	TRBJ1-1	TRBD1	CASSLGQGTEAFF	TGTGCCAGCAGCTTAGGACAGGGCACTGAAGCTTTCTTT
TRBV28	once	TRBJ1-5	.	CASSLRARMSNQPQHF	TGTGCCAGCAGTTTGAGAGCGCGTATGAGCAATCAGCCCCAGCATTTT
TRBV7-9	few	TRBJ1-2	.	CASSLGPSYRSRYGYTF	TGTGCCAGCAGCTTAGGCCCCTCATATAGATCGCGCTATGGCTACACCTTC
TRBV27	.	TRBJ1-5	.	CASSLSSLGADQPQHF	TGTGCCAGCAGTTTATCTTCACTAGGAGCGGATCAGCCCCAGCATTTT
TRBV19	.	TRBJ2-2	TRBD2	CATRLAAGELFF	TGTGCCACCAGACTAGCGGCCGGGGAGCTGTTTTTT
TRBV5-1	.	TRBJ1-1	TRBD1	CASSSGQGKGTEAFF	TGCGCCAGCAGCTCCGGACAGGGTAAGGGCACTGAAGCTTTCTTT
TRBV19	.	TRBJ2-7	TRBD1	CASNPTGGPYEQYF	TGTGCCAGTAACCCGACAGGGGGACCCTACGAGCAGTACTTC
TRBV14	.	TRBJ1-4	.	CASSQRGIGGEKLFF	TGTGCCAGCAGCCAGAGGGGGATAGGTGGTGAAAAACTGTTTTTT